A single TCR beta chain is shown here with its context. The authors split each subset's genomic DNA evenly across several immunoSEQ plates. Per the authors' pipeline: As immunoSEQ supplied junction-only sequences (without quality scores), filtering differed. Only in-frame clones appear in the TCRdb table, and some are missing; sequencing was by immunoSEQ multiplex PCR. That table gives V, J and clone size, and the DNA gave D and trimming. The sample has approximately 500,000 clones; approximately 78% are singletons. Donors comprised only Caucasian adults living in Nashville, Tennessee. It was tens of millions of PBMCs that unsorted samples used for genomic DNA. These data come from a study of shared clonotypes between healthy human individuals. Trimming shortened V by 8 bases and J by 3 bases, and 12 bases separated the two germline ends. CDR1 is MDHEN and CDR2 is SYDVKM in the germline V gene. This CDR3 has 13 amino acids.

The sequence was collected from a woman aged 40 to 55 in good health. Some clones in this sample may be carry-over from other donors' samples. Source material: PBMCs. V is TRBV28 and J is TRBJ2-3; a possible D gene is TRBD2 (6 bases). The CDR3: CASVAAGTDTQYF. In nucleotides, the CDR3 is TGTGCCAGCGTGGCTGCGGGGACAGATACGCAGTATTTT.